This T cell receptor (beta chain) derives from a study of CD8 T cells in ankylosing spondylitis. Study-wide results and caveats: Typical of ankylosing spondylitis blood, it appeared, was a TCR beta motif of several highly homologous variants.

Using quantitative 5'-RACE with molecular barcodes, the authors made TCR beta libraries. Each CDR3 protein is one row after TCRdb ran MiXCR on the 5' RACE reads. In the table there are roughly 440,000 distinct CDR3 sequences, 17% of which are singletons. Germline-derived CDR1 and CDR2 are SGHDT and YYEEEE. The CDR3 runs to 16 residues. The V gene lost 6 bases and the J gene lost 1 base, with 16 bases spanning the gap. A note on this clonotype: Its antigen is as yet unknown.

This clonotype originated in a male donor with ankylosing spondylitis. The chain recombines TRBV5-6 with TRBJ2-2; D call uncertain. Sequences were obtained from blood, either unsorted or a sorted T cell fraction (not recorded which). Here the CDR3 reads CASTPVGHLNTGELFF. As DNA, the CDR3 is TGTGCCAGCACCCCTGTGGGTCACCTGAACACCGGGGAGCTGTTTTTT.